This T cell receptor beta chain is from a study of blood T cell repertoires in COVID-19. Generated by immunoSEQ multiplex PCR, the TCRdb table keeps only in-frame clones and is missing some. The table lists some 360,000 clones, about 87% of them singletons. This clone appeared many times. V was pared by 3 bases and J by 7 bases, with 7 bases of the junction left unmatched. The length of the CDR3 is 15 residues. Per the germline V gene, CDR1 is DFQATT and CDR2 is SNEGSKA (reference sequence). Sequenced input: peripheral blood. The sequence derives from a woman aged 60-70 years with COVID-19, enrolled during active disease. The V and J genes are TRBV20-1 and TRBJ2-2; 11 nucleotides align to TRBD2. The CDR3: CSASASGGPLGELFF. CDR3 coding DNA: TGCAGTGCTAGTGCTAGCGGGGGGCCGCTCGGGGAGCTGTTTTTT.